This TCR beta chain emerged from a study of cytomegalovirus exposure and HLA in healthy donors (dated by TCRdb to the late 2010s). Notes on the research overall: An earlier analysis of more than 550 of the donors reported over 250 Gb of sequence data and 117 million unique TCR beta sequences obtained from about 170 million T cells. Donor age, sex, ethnicity and CMV serostatus were compiled together with the repertoire data. The study was designed to test whether signatures of past pathogen exposure could be identified by cataloging public T cell receptors. All discovery cohort repertoires had been generated on a single sequencing platform. Of the approximately 370 genotyped donors, 65% to 90% were placed in the genetic ancestry cluster associated with self-reported Caucasian donors. To predict cytomegalovirus infection status, the study combined high-throughput TCR immunosequencing, statistical association of individual TCRs with disease status, and machine learning. A later genetic analysis used genome-wide SNP genotypes for about 60% of the roughly 700 donors, treating that subset as a discovery cohort. An early release covering roughly 580 HLA-typed donors comprised about 290 gigabases of sequencing data and roughly 86 million unique TCR sequences. The number of donors typed differed by locus, with roughly 629-640 for A, B, C, DRB1 and DQB1, over 500 for DQA1, 600 to 610 for DPA1, and under 490 for DPB1. The study used immunosequencing to profile the T cell repertoires of around 600 subjects and linked those repertoires to cytomegalovirus serostatus. Both class I and class II loci were covered by HLA typing, at four-digit resolution. To study patterns of TCR occurrence, a later analysis re-analyzed previously published TCR beta repertoires from 700 or so donors and added high-resolution HLA genotyping. An earlier analysis of about 600 of the donors used high-throughput TCR beta sequencing to judge whether each TCR beta V gene segment behaved as functional or pseudogenic. In the later analysis, no new phenotypic data were used to find candidate immune exposures; instead, reliance was placed on TCR beta sequences and their occurrence across donors. Four to six DR-DQ haplotypes were handled as single units for association and clustering because linkage in the cohort was strong. A separate validation cohort of roughly 120 different subjects was used in addition to the 666-subject first cohort. Among roughly 400 genotyped donors of the cohort, an average of approximately 200,000 unique TCR beta nucleotide sequences was sequenced per donor, of which 15% to 20% were non-productive.

Points the paper makes about the study in general: Several of the top co-occurrence clusters appeared to be linked to parvovirus B19, influenza, CMV and Epstein-Barr virus, according to a later analysis. A later analysis found that TCR association rates varied across HLA loci, with DRB1 alleles showing the most associated TCRs and HLA-C alleles the fewest. Roughly uniform sequencing depth across donors was assumed in presence/absence analyses, although this assumption may not hold. According to a later genetic analysis, donors in an Asian-associated ancestry cluster had fewer N-insertions in productive TCRs than the approximately 610-donor mean. When HLA alleles, especially DR and DQ, strongly co-occurred, TCR associations were difficult to assign to individual alleles. In both the original and validation cohorts, the classifier was reported to diagnose cytomegalovirus status with high specificity and sensitivity. A cluster of highly shared sequence variants was judged likely to be a technical artifact of the sequencing pipeline. Because HLA typing was missing for some donors at each locus, association tests included only the typed subset. Linkage disequilibrium might explain the correlated functional status among segregating V segments, but an unknown experimental factor could not be ruled out. In a later analysis, most CMV-associated TCR beta chains were found to appear HLA-restricted, with HLA associations seemingly driven largely by CMV exposure. CMV serostatus was the only immune exposure information available for the cohort. In an earlier analysis of around 500 of the donors, most TCR beta V segments appeared in productive rearrangements about 87% or about 30% of the time, broadly matching IMGT annotations. Compared with equally common non-associated chains, HLA-associated TCR beta chains in a later analysis were more clonally expanded and had lower generation probabilities. The authors suggested that the approach could potentially be generalized to other disease states and immunological phenotypes. The cohort was sequenced for TCR beta chains only, and without alpha or paired-chain data the features that could be detected were limited. A total of 150 to 200 TCR beta chains were listed by the study as associated with cytomegalovirus. Across donors, most TCR sequences were observed very rarely, whereas some public TCRs were present in many individuals. At a false discovery rate of 0.05, a later analysis linked around 17,000 TCR beta sequences to specific HLA alleles. A further reported finding was that TCR beta sequences accurately predicted the HLA-A and HLA-B alleles for most subjects in the first cohort. A few of the identified cytomegalovirus-associated TCR beta chains were confirmed in vitro to be specific for cytomegalovirus antigens. Some IMGT-functional V segments, including TRBV6-2 and TRBV6-3, could not be told apart with the 87-base-pair reads, so those segments were excluded. An association between a missense DCLRE1C variant and V-gene and J-gene trimming of TCR beta chains was found in a later genetic analysis and replicated in an independent cohort. Because counts were too low, around 18 rarely observed V segments, including chromosome 9 orphons, were left out of the earlier analysis of approximately 580 of the donors.

Library preparation employed the immunoSEQ multiplex PCR assay. For the multiplex PCR, a mixture combining 60 forward primers for TCR Vbeta segments and 13 reverse primers for TCR Jbeta segments was used. The CDR3 region of rearranged TCR beta genes was amplified from genomic DNA with a multiplex PCR assay. Amplified TCR beta libraries were sequenced as 87-base-pair reads on the Illumina HiSeq System. In the source study's methods: A later analysis counted about 76 million unique TCR beta chains across the 666 repertoires, and some 11 million of these chains were shared by at least two donors. Raw reads were error-corrected and collapsed into unique sequences by a nearest-neighbor algorithm in which closely related sequences were merged to remove PCR and sequencing errors. Alignment of CDR3 sequences to IMGT reference sequences was used to assign V, D and J gene segments. For a sequence to be retained, a match of at least six nucleotides was required to both a V gene segment and a J gene segment. Rearrangements were classified as productive when the CDR3 lacked stop codons and remained in frame with V and J, and all other rearrangements were classified as non-productive. Following IMGT convention, CDR3 was defined as the stretch from the second conserved V-encoded cysteine up to the conserved J-encoded phenylalanine. Sequences without an unambiguous match to a single V gene segment were excluded from the earlier analysis of several hundred of the donors. An earlier analysis of 550 to 650 of the donors classified V segments as functional when productive rearrangements were above 56.7% and as segregating when the standard deviation between donors was above 5%. A statistical classification framework was built to diagnose cytomegalovirus status from the catalog of TCR beta chain sequences. V and J gene assignment, in a later analysis, came from comparing TCR nucleotide sequences with IMGT/GENE-DB human TR gene sequences. The TCRdist pipeline was used in a later analysis to assign CDR3 sequences and most-parsimonious VDJ recombination scenarios. A later analysis defined each TCR beta chain by its CDR3 amino acid sequence plus V-gene family, and excluded reads lacking a unique V-gene family. As a way to deal with suspected cross-contamination and a sequencing artifact, a later analysis dropped nearly 600 nucleotide sequences that were highly shared and had low generation probability. In a later analysis, a clonal expansion index for each public chain was calculated from normalized within-repertoire ranks of inferred template counts. In a later analysis, generation probabilities were computed with a VDJ recombination model fitted to out-of-frame rearrangements, and the resulting probabilities were checked against IGoR. A later analysis scored TCR-TCR, TCR-HLA and TCR-CMV co-occurrence with hypergeometric tests, applying a repertoire-size bias correction to TCR pairs. False discovery rates were estimated in a later analysis by permuting HLA or CMV assignments 20 times. In a later analysis, co-occurring TCRs were grouped using DBSCAN, and TCRdist sequence similarity was added for clustering within HLA-allele-positive subsets. Repertoires with fewer than 30,000 or more than 120,000 public chains were left out of co-occurrence clustering, as were a handful of repertoires with anomalous nucleotide sharing. The immuneACCESS repertoire file appears here via TCRdb, limited to in-frame rearrangements. These files lack a portion of the clones; in checked studies, under half of the deficit traces to unresolved V genes, and the cause of the others is not known. The DNA gave D and trimming, while V, J and clone size come from that table. The sample has fewer than 200,000 clones on record, about three quarters of them singletons. The ten largest clones capture approximately 6.3% of the sample.

With respect to this clone: No cognate antigen has been identified for it. The input lacks base qualities; no much larger clone sits a single base away.

The V end loses 0 bases and the J end loses 2 bases, and a stretch of 8 bases separates them. The CDR3 sequence holds 15 residues, the cysteine and phenylalanine included. Here the CDR3 DNA is all that survives: 45 bases in frame from base 1. Per the germline V gene (reference sequence), GTSNPN is the CDR1 and SVGIG is the CDR2. The cohort comprised around 700 healthy bone marrow donors. At the time of sampling, all cohort members were nominally healthy, though unrecorded immune exposures were likely present. The donor was CMV seropositive and was included in the group of around 300 seropositive cohort members. A peripheral blood sample was collected from each donor, and TCR beta sequencing was performed on peripheral blood mononuclear cells. Genomic DNA was extracted from the blood cell samples with the Qiagen DNeasy Blood Extraction Kit.

The chain links TRBV30 with TRBJ2-6, and possibly TRBD2, on 6 matching bases. Material: PBMCs. This clonotype was obtained from a man aged 35-49 years in good health and CMV-seropositive. The CDR3 reads as follows: CAWSVGGAGANVLTF. In nucleotide form, the sequence is TGTGCCTGGAGTGTAGGCGGGGCTGGGGCCAACGTCCTGACTTTC.